The 20 T cell receptor beta chains below come from one sample, sequenced in a study of blood T cell repertoires in COVID-19. Profiling relied on immunoSEQ multiplex PCR, and the TCRdb table lists in-frame clones only, not all of them. The table shows roughly 170,000 clones, with about 80% occurring only once. Source material: PBMCs or T cells enriched from blood (not recorded which). The receptors were sampled from a man in his fifties or sixties who had recovered from COVID-19.

The rearrangement links TRBV28 to TRBJ1-2, with 8 bases matching TRBD1. Per the germline V gene, CDR1 is MDHEN and CDR2 is SYDVKM. The V segment lost 6 bases and the J segment 6 bases; nucleotides outside the gene matches: 9. CDR3 size: 14 residues. CDR3 amino acids: CASSTNRGWDGYTF. The CDR3 DNA follows: TGTGCCAGCAGCACGAACAGGGGGTGGGATGGCTACACCTTC.

The chain links TRBV3-1 (or the pseudogene TRBV3-2) to TRBJ2-2, with 7 bases fitting TRBD1. V gave up 3 bases and J gave up 2 bases; unmatched junction bases: 3. The CDR3 has 15 residues. The V gene's germline CDR1 is LGHDT and CDR2 YNNKEL (reference sequence). In DNA, the CDR3 is TGTGCCAGCAGCCATCGACAGGGAAACACCGGGGAGCTGTTTTTT. Translated: CASSHRQGNTGELFF.

The chain combines TRBV6-1 with TRBJ1-6; TRBD1 is a possible D gene (6 bases). The CDR3 is 15 amino acids. Germline V CDR1 and CDR2: MNHNS, SASEGT. The ends were cut back, 2 bases at V and 7 bases at J, with 12 bases in the middle. DNA for the CDR3: TGTGCCAGCAGTGAAATTGGGGGGGGCAATTCACCCCTCCACTTT. Its translation is CASSEIGGGNSPLHF.

The V and J genes are TRBV3-1 (or the pseudogene TRBV3-2) and TRBJ1-5; D possibly corresponds to TRBD1 (6 bases). Trimming pared 0 bases from V and 6 bases from J, leaving 12 bases between. Germline lookup yields CDR1 LGHDT and CDR2 YNNKEL (reference sequence). The CDR3 extends over 15 amino acids. CDR3 loop: CASSQDFRGSQPQHF. The CDR3 DNA follows: TGTGCCAGCAGCCAAGATTTCAGGGGATCTCAGCCCCAGCATTTT.

The chain links TRBV6-5 to TRBJ1-1; the D gene is possibly TRBD1 (6 bases). Germline V gene data show CDR1 as MNHEY and CDR2 as SVGAGI. V was trimmed by 7 bases and J by 6 bases, leaving 18 bases between them. CDR3 length: 14 residues. The CDR3 nucleotides read TGTGCCAGCAAGATCGGGACAAAACTCGCTGAAGCTTTCTTT. Translated, it gives CASKIGTKLAEAFF.

The chain uses TRBV18 and TRBJ1-3; tentatively, D is TRBD1 (5 bases). With 2 bases removed from V and 2 bases from J, the gap between germline ends came to 16 bases. This CDR3 spans 17 amino acids. Germline values: CDR1 KGHSH, CDR2 LQKENI. The CDR3 DNA is TGTGCCAGCTCACCAATAGCGGGGACTGGGACTGGAAACACCATATATTTT. Translation gives CASSPIAGTGTGNTIYF.

The genes are TRBV27 and TRBJ2-7; no clear D. V was cut by 6 bases and J by 2 bases, with 11 bases left in between. The CDR3 consists of 13 residues. Germline-derived CDR1 and CDR2 are MNHEY and SMNVEV (reference sequence). Written as DNA, the CDR3 is TGTGCCAGCAGGGGCCTCTCCGCCTACGAGCAGTACTTC. It specifies CASRGLSAYEQYF.

This chain links TRBV5-1 with TRBJ2-1; 9 positions agree with TRBD2. V shed 4 bases, J shed 5 bases, and the junction held 10 bases outside the gene matches. Looked up from germline, CDR1 is SGHRS and CDR2 is YFSETQ. The CDR3 spans 16 residues. The CDR3 DNA sequence: TGCGCCAGCAGCCTCCCCCCTAGCGGGGCCGACAATGAGCAGTTCTTC. Translating it yields CASSLPPSGADNEQFF.

The rearrangement joins TRBV18 to TRBJ1-5; 10 bases are a match to TRBD1. The CDR3 covers 15 residues. V trimming: 3 bases; J trimming: 5 bases; junction bases outside the gene matches: 4. Germline-derived CDR1 and CDR2 are KGHSH and LQKENI. The CDR3 region has the DNA TGTGCCAGCTCACCGGACAGGGGGGCCCATCAGCCCCAGCATTTT. This codes for CASSPDRGAHQPQHF. The entire variable domain, with the rest obtained from reference TRBV18 and TRBJ1-5, is as follows: NAGVMQNPRHLVRRRGQEARLRCSPMKGHSHVYWYRQLPEEGLKFMVYLQKENIIDESGMPKERFSAEFPKEGPSILRIQQVVRGDSAAYFCASSPDRGAHQPQHFGDGTRLSIL.

The chain has TRBV7-9 and TRBJ2-3, with unresolved D. V lost 2 bases, J lost 0 bases, and 15 bases lay in between. The CDR3 totals 17 residues. Per germline, CDR1 SEHNR and CDR2 FQNEAQ (reference sequence). The CDR3 is CASSLFRRRSSTDTQYF. The CDR3 coding sequence is TGTGCCAGCAGCTTATTCCGGCGGCGGTCTAGCACAGATACGCAGTATTTT.

The chain links TRBV7-5 to TRBJ2-5; the table's D call TRBD1 went unverified against the DNA. TRBV7-5 is assigned pseudogene status. The CDR3 is 15 residues long. CDR3 sequence (DNA): TGTGCCAGAAGCTTAGCTGCGCAGGGTGTGGAGACCCAGTACTTC. This translates into CARSLAAQGVETQYF.

The V call is TRBV2, the J call TRBJ1-5, with TRBD1 matching 7 bases. J gave up 2 bases and V 6 bases, and 7 bases lay outside the gene matches. Germline CDR1 and CDR2: SNHLY and FYNNEI. The CDR3 sequence is 15 residues long. CDR3 loop: CASSAGTAGNQPQHF. The CDR3 nucleotides are TGTGCCAGCAGCGCCGGGACAGCAGGCAATCAGCCCCAGCATTTT. Filled out from reference TRBV2 and TRBJ1-5, the complete variable domain reads EPEVTQTPSHQVTQMGQEVILRCVPISNHLYFYWYRQILGQKVEFLVSFYNNEISEKSEIFDDQFSVERPDGSNFTLKIRSTKLEDSAMYFCASSAGTAGNQPQHFGDGTRLSIL.

The chain carries TRBV15 and TRBJ1-5, with 7 bases lining up with TRBD1. Losses at the gene ends were 4 bases for V and 4 bases for J; bases not matched to a gene: 10. Germline V gene lookup returns CDR1 LNHNV and CDR2 YYDKDF (reference sequence). The CDR3 contains 16 residues. CDR3 protein: CATSITRTGGNQPQHF. The CDR3 nucleotides are TGTGCCACCAGCATTACTCGGACAGGAGGTAATCAGCCCCAGCATTTT. Drawing the rest from reference TRBV15 and TRBJ1-5, the complete variable domain is DAMVIQNPRYQVTQFGKPVTLSCSQTLNHNVMYWYQQKSSQAPKLLFHYYDKDFNNEADTPDNFQSRRPNTSFCFLDIRSPGLGDTAMYLCATSITRTGGNQPQHFGDGTRLSIL.

The chain uses TRBV28 and TRBJ1-3, with 10 bases aligning to TRBD1. CDR1 and CDR2 from the germline V gene are MDHEN and SYDVKM. The CDR3 extends over 17 amino acids. J was trimmed by 4 bases and V by 6 bases; bases with no gene match: 12. The CDR3 sequence is CASSRGQGRIVGNTIYF. Written as DNA, the CDR3 is TGTGCCAGCAGCCGGGGACAGGGGAGGATAGTCGGAAACACCATATATTTT.

V gene TRBV11-2 combines with J gene TRBJ2-1; perhaps TRBD1 as D (7 bases). The V end was cut by 2 bases, the J end by 12 bases, with 11 bases between. In germline, CDR1 is SGHAT, CDR2 FQNNGV. The CDR3 consists of 12 residues. The CDR3 loop reads CASSLQEGAQFF. The CDR3, as DNA: TGTGCCAGCAGCTTACAGGAGGGGGCGCAGTTCTTC.

This clone was seen a handful of times. The chain couples TRBV5-6 to TRBJ2-7, with 8 positions matching TRBD2. The germline CDR1 and CDR2 sequences are SGHDT and YYEEEE. There are 14 residues in the CDR3. Trimming cost V 6 bases and J 1 base; bases outside gene matches: 6. Here the CDR3 reads CASNSAGDSYEQYF. CDR3 bases: TGTGCCAGCAACTCAGCGGGGGATTCCTACGAGCAGTACTTC. Looking up the rest from reference TRBV5-6 and TRBJ2-7 gives the full variable domain: DAGVTQSPTHLIKTRGQQVTLRCSPKSGHDTVSWYQQALGQGPQFIFQYYEEEERQRGNFPDRFSGHQFPNYSSELNVNALLLGDSALYLCASNSAGDSYEQYFGPGTRLTVT.

The rearrangement links TRBV7-3 to TRBJ2-2; the D is unclear. From germline, CDR1 is SGHTA and CDR2 FQGTGA. This CDR3 region has 14 residues. V shed 1 base and J shed 6 bases, with 9 bases lying between them. The CDR3 DNA sequence: TGTGCCAGCAGCTTAAACAGTCGGTCCGGGGAGCTGTTTTTT. Its translation: CASSLNSRSGELFF.

The gene calls are TRBV9 and TRBJ2-5; 12 bases line up with TRBD2. CDR3 length equals 17 residues. The V gene's germline CDR1 is SGDLS and CDR2 YYNGEE. J gave up 3 bases and V 0 bases, and 6 bases lay outside the gene matches. CDR3 amino acids: CASSVAGLAGGKETQYF. DNA for the CDR3: TGTGCCAGCAGCGTAGCTGGGCTAGCGGGGGGGAAAGAGACCCAGTACTTC.

The J gene is TRBJ2-7, the V gene TRBV18; 7 positions agree with TRBD1. Unmatched junction bases numbered 5, after V lost 5 bases and J lost 1 base. Per the germline V gene, CDR1 is KGHSH and CDR2 is LQKENI. The CDR3 runs 14 residues. This CDR3 reads CASSNRQGSYEQYF. The CDR3 DNA sequence: TGTGCCAGCTCAAACAGACAGGGATCCTACGAGCAGTACTTC.

This clone appeared once. The rearrangement uses TRBV4-2 and TRBJ2-1; 12 bases are shared with TRBD2. The J segment lost 2 bases and the V segment lost 4 bases, leaving 6 bases of the junction unmatched. The CDR3 length is 17 residues. The germline CDR1 and CDR2 sequences are LGHNA and YNFKEQ. The CDR3 bases are TGTGCCAGCAGCCCTACACTAGCGGGGGGCCCCTACAATGAGCAGTTCTTC. Its protein is CASSPTLAGGPYNEQFF.